This entry features one TCR beta chain sequence. Original data processing: Amplified reference gene primers provided the basis for estimating nucleated cell counts. Sequencing used immunoSEQ multiplex PCR; TCRdb keeps in-frame clones, though not all of them. The D gene and trimming were derived from the DNA, and the V and J assignments and clone size from that table. Of more than 250,000 clones detected, approximately 88% appear once; the ten largest clones hold 1.5% to 2%. The data belong to a study of blood T cell repertoires in COVID-19. Study-level background: Acute-phase and convalescent COVID-19 samples originated in the United States, Italy and Spain. In each case, the material was cDNA or gDNA derived from T cells, B-cell-depleted T cells, or PBMCs.

Germline lookup yields CDR1 SGHRS and CDR2 YFSETQ. The CDR3 length is 16 residues. Trimming at V came to 4 bases and at J to 1 base, leaving 5 bases not matched to a gene. Seattle enrolled patients during active infection and tracked them longitudinally. Material for sequencing was peripheral blood. V is TRBV5-1 and J is TRBJ2-5, with TRBD2 identical over 12 bases. This receptor was identified in a woman in her twenties or thirties with COVID-19, enrolled during active disease. The CDR3, as DNA: TGCGCCAGCAGCACACGACTAGCGGGGGCCCAAGAGACCCAGTACTTC. Amino acids: CASSTRLAGAQETQYF.